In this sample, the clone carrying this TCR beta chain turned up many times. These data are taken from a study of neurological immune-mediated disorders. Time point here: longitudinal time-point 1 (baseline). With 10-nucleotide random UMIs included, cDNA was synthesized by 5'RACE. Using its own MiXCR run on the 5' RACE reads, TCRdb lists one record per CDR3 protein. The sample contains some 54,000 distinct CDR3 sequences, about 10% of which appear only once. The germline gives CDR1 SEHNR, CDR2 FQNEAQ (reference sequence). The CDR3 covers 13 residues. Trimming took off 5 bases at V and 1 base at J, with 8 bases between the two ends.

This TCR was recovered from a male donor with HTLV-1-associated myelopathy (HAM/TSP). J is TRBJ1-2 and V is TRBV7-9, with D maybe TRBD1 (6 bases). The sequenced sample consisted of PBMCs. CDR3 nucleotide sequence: TGTGCCAGCAGCGGGGGCAGTAACTATGGCTACACCTTC. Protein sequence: CASSGGSNYGYTF.